The 30 T cell receptor beta chains in this list originate from one sample, sequenced in a study of T cells in Graves' hyperthyroidism and ophthalmopathy. TCR beta CDR3 sequences were amplified from RNA transcripts. Using the HTBI primer set, a first-round RT-PCR was run on the TCR CDR3. TCRdb re-called the multiplex PCR reads through MiXCR, storing one row per CDR3 protein. The sample contains around 340,000 distinct CDR3 sequences, about 18% of which appear only once. Sequenced: blood. Receptors originate from a woman between 25 and 40 years old with Graves' hyperthyroidism that later progressed to Graves' ophthalmopathy.

This clonotype was seen at least ten times. The chain joins TRBV3-1 to TRBJ2-2; 9 bases fit TRBD1. The CDR3 is 17 residues long. Trimming at V came to 4 bases and at J to 5 bases, leaving 11 bases not matched to a gene. Germline loops: CDR1 LGHDT, CDR2 YNNKEL (reference sequence). The CDR3, as DNA: TGTGCCAGCAGCCGATATTGGGACAGGGAACTTACCGGGGAGCTGTTTTTT. Translation: CASSRYWDRELTGELFF.

This clonotype came up many times. This chain links TRBV28 with TRBJ2-3, with 10 bases fitting TRBD2. Trimming took 5 bases from V and 6 from J; bases not matched to a gene: 8. This CDR3 is built from 15 residues. Germline lookup yields CDR1 MDHEN and CDR2 SYDVKM. The CDR3 here is CASSTSGINIDTQYF. In DNA form, the CDR3 reads TGTGCCAGCAGTACTAGCGGGATAAACATCGATACGCAGTATTTT.

This clonotype appeared many times. The chain links TRBV7-8 to TRBJ1-1; D might be TRBD1 (6 bases). The CDR3 totals 14 residues. V was trimmed by 1 base and J by 5 bases, leaving 11 bases between them. Germline CDR1 reads SGHVS; CDR2 reads FQNEAQ. CDR3 in DNA: TGTGCCAGCAGCTTAGACAGGGAAAGTACTGAAGCTTTCTTT. Its translation is CASSLDRESTEAFF.

This clonotype has ten or more counts. This rearrangement joins TRBV27 to TRBJ1-2, with 8 bases identical to TRBD1. Germline V gene lookup returns CDR1 MNHEY and CDR2 SMNVEV (reference sequence). Trimming removed 2 bases from V and 4 bases from J; junction bases left unmatched: 6. The CDR3 covers 15 residues. CDR3 in DNA: TGTGCCAGCAGTTTAGCGGCAGGGGGCCCCTATGGCTACACCTTC. This gives the protein CASSLAAGGPYGYTF.

This clonotype was counted at least ten times. The chain joins TRBV12-3 or TRBV12-4 to TRBJ2-2; 10 bases are shared with TRBD1. V lost 4 bases, J lost 3 bases, and 5 bases stayed unmatched. The CDR3 consists of 16 residues. The CDR3 nucleotides read TGTGCCAGCAGTTCCATTGGGACAGGGGACACCGGGGAGCTGTTTTTT. Translated: CASSSIGTGDTGELFF.

Many counts were recorded for this clonotype. The chain uses TRBV18 and TRBJ1-4; TRBD1 matches at 8 bases. V shed 1 base and J 7 bases; nucleotides not matched to a gene: 8. The germline V gene has CDR1 KGHSH and CDR2 LQKENI. The CDR3 runs 16 residues. The CDR3 DNA reads TGTGCCAGCTCACCACAGGCAGGGGGCTTTGGTGAAAAACTGTTTTTT. It translates to CASSPQAGGFGEKLFF. Looking up the rest from reference TRBV18 and TRBJ1-4 gives the full variable domain: NAGVMQNPRHLVRRRGQEARLRCSPMKGHSHVYWYRQLPEEGLKFMVYLQKENIIDESGMPKERFSAEFPKEGPSILRIQQVVRGDSAAYFCASSPQAGGFGEKLFFGSGTQLSVL.

This clonotype was counted a few times. The rearrangement uses TRBV29-1 and TRBJ2-2; maybe TRBD2 (7 bases). CDR1 and CDR2 from the germline V gene are SQVTM and ANQGSEA. Trimming stripped 7 bases from V and 1 base from J, with 16 bases between. This CDR3 contains 15 residues. This CDR3 is CSGSGGGGNTGELFF. As DNA, the CDR3 is TGCAGCGGCTCCGGGGGAGGGGGGAACACCGGGGAGCTGTTTTTT.

Comments on this clonotype: A much bigger clone sits one base away, suggesting this may be a read error. The rearrangement uses TRBV28 and TRBJ1-1; D unclear. CDR1 and CDR2 (germline): MDHEN, SYDVKM. This CDR3 comprises 18 residues. CDR3 DNA: TGTGCCAGCAGTTTAGGTTTTTTGGCTTCTGGGCCGCACACTGAAGCTTCCTTT. It translates to CASSLGFLASGPHTEASF.

This clonotype was observed many times. CDR3 loop: CASSVGRETTYEQYF. The CDR3 DNA reads as TGTGCCAGCAGCGTCGGGCGGGAAACCACCTACGAGCAGTACTTC. The J gene is TRBJ2-7, the V gene TRBV2, with D maybe TRBD2 (6 bases). The CDR3 has 15 amino acids. Trimming took 6 bases from V and 2 from J, leaving 17 bases between them. In germline, CDR1 is SNHLY, CDR2 FYNNEI. Based on the CDR3 plus reference TRBV2 and TRBJ2-7, the full variable domain is EPEVTQTPSHQVTQMGQEVILRCVPISNHLYFYWYRQILGQKVEFLVSFYNNEISEKSEIFDDQFSVERPDGSNFTLKIRSTKLEDSAMYFCASSVGRETTYEQYFGPGTRLTVT.

There are a few counts of this clonotype. This chain links TRBV6-2 or TRBV6-3 with TRBJ2-2; 7 nucleotides match TRBD2. CDR3 length: 16 residues. Germline CDR1 reads MNHEY; CDR2 reads SVGEGT. The J segment lost 2 bases and the V segment lost 2 bases, leaving 5 bases of the junction unmatched. In DNA, the CDR3 is TGTGCCAGCAGTTACAGGCCTAGCGGTAACACCGGGGAGCTGTTTTTT. Residues: CASSYRPSGNTGELFF.

As for this clonotype: It may be a read error: a sequence one base away is much more abundant. The gene calls are TRBV3-1 and TRBJ1-6; D possibly corresponds to TRBD1 (5 bases). The V end was cut by 0 bases, the J end by 11 bases, with 17 bases between. This CDR3 contains 16 residues. Germline-derived CDR1 and CDR2 are LGHDT and YNNKEL (reference sequence). The CDR3 sequence is CASSQEGWGHDPPLHF. DNA of the CDR3: TGTGCCAGCAGCCAAGAGGGATGGGGCCATGACCCACCCCTCCACTTT. Supplemented by reference TRBV3-1 and TRBJ1-6, the full variable domain reads DTAVSQTPKYLVTQMGNDKSIKCEQNLGHDTMYWYKQDSKKFLKIMFSYNNKELIINETVPNRFSPKSPDKAHLNLHINSLELGDSAVYFCASSQEGWGHDPPLHFGNGTRLTVT.

This clonotype was seen ten or more times. The chain joins TRBV3-1 to TRBJ1-6; D is uncertain. Trimming removed 1 base at V and 7 bases at J, with 5 bases between. This CDR3 comprises 13 residues. CDR1 and CDR2 from the germline V gene are LGHDT and YNNKEL (reference sequence). Here the CDR3 DNA reads TGTGCCAGCAGCCAAGCCGGCAATTCACCCCTCCACTTT. Translated, it gives CASSQAGNSPLHF. The full variable domain, completed using reference TRBV3-1 and TRBJ1-6, is DTAVSQTPKYLVTQMGNDKSIKCEQNLGHDTMYWYKQDSKKFLKIMFSYNNKELIINETVPNRFSPKSPDKAHLNLHINSLELGDSAVYFCASSQAGNSPLHFGNGTRLTVT.

This clonotype was detected many times. The rearrangement joins TRBV5-1 to TRBJ2-7; D remains ambiguous. V gave up 0 bases and J gave up 1 base, with 5 bases separating them. Germline lookup yields CDR1 SGHRS and CDR2 YFSETQ. CDR3 length equals 13 residues. As DNA, the CDR3 is TGCGCCAGCAGCTTGGCGCAGTCCTACGAGCAGTACTTC. It translates to CASSLAQSYEQYF.

This clonotype was counted ten times or more. The chain has TRBV20-1 and TRBJ2-1; D perhaps matches TRBD2 (6 bases). The CDR3 totals 13 residues. CDR1 DFQATT and CDR2 SNEGSKA come from the germline V gene (reference sequence). V shed 2 bases and J shed 6 bases, with 11 bases lying between them. The CDR3 here is CSARKTRTNEQFF. As DNA, the CDR3 is TGCAGTGCTAGAAAGACTAGAACCAATGAGCAGTTCTTC.

In this sample, this clonotype turned up many times. The chain has TRBV5-1 and TRBJ2-3; no clear D gene. Germline V CDR1 and CDR2: SGHRS, YFSETQ. The CDR3 is 14 residues long. The germline V and J ends were trimmed by 2 bases and 2 bases, with 9 bases remaining between them. The CDR3, as DNA: TGCGCCAGCAGCTTCCGGAGTTCCACAGATACGCAGTATTTT. This sequence encodes CASSFRSSTDTQYF.

This clonotype was observed many times. This chain links TRBV10-3 with TRBJ2-7; D possibly corresponds to TRBD1 (5 bases). Germline CDR1 and CDR2: ENHRY and SYGVKD. Trimming pared 4 bases from V and 4 bases from J, leaving 17 bases between. This CDR3 has 15 amino acids. The CDR3 region is CAISATVAELYEQYF. The CDR3 DNA is TGTGCCATCAGTGCGACAGTGGCGGAACTGTACGAGCAGTACTTC.

This clonotype was detected many times. The chain couples TRBV27 to TRBJ1-2; D remains unclear. Germline CDR1 reads MNHEY; CDR2 reads SMNVEV (reference sequence). This CDR3 is built from 13 residues. Trimming removed 3 bases from V and 3 bases from J, with 8 bases in between. In DNA, the CDR3 is TGTGCCAGCAGTTTGGAGGGATACTATGGCTACACCTTC. It encodes CASSLEGYYGYTF.

This clonotype came up many times. V and J are TRBV28 and TRBJ2-4; no clear D. CDR3 size: 14 residues. The germline V gene has CDR1 MDHEN and CDR2 SYDVKM. The ends were cut back, 1 base at V and 4 bases at J, with 8 bases in the middle. CDR3 amino acids: CASSLYAEKNIQYF. CDR3 DNA: TGTGCCAGCAGTTTATACGCCGAAAAAAACATTCAGTACTTC.

This clonotype showed up many times. The chain links TRBV20-1 to TRBJ1-5; D gene ambiguous. The CDR3 runs to 15 residues. V lost 0 bases to trimming and J lost 0 bases, with 9 bases between them. CDR1 is DFQATT, CDR2 SNEGSKA, per germline (reference sequence). The CDR3: CSARDPVDSNQPQHF. The CDR3 coding sequence is TGCAGTGCTAGAGACCCTGTGGATAGCAATCAGCCCCAGCATTTT.

V is TRBV24-1 and J is TRBJ1-5; weak D call: TRBD1 (5 bases). This CDR3 is built from 16 residues. V was cut by 3 bases and J by 1 base, with 12 bases left in between. Germline values: CDR1 KGHDR, CDR2 SFDVKD. Here the CDR3 DNA reads TGTGCCACCAGTGATGGAGCGGGGGTCAGCAATCAGCCCCAGCATTTT. Translation gives CATSDGAGVSNQPQHF.

J is TRBJ2-1 and V is TRBV6-1, with D hard to call. CDR1 MNHNS and CDR2 SASEGT come from the germline V gene. The germline V and J ends were trimmed by 3 bases and 0 bases, with 9 bases remaining between them. The CDR3 length is 15 residues. The CDR3 nucleotides are TGTGCCAGCAGTGAGGACGTTCCCTCCTACAATGAGCAGTTCTTC. It yields the protein CASSEDVPSYNEQFF.

The table lists this clonotype with a few counts. V usage is TRBV20-1 and J usage is TRBJ2-1; D unresolved. The CDR3 is 15 residues long. CDR1 is DFQATT and CDR2 is SNEGSKA in the germline V gene (reference sequence). This CDR3 reads CSPLGNGVSYNEQFF. The CDR3 nucleotides are TGCAGCCCCTTGGGTAATGGAGTTTCCTACAATGAGCAGTTCTTC.

This chain uses TRBV2 with TRBJ1-5; 10 bases match TRBD1. This CDR3 is built from 15 residues. Germline trimming cut 3 bases from V and 6 bases from J; bases unmatched to any gene: 5. CDR1 and CDR2 from the germline V gene are SNHLY and FYNNEI. DNA for the CDR3: TGTGCCAGCAGTGAGCGGGACAGGGGCGGTCAGCCCCAGCATTTT. This encodes CASSERDRGGQPQHF.

There are many counts of this clonotype. V is TRBV14 and J is TRBJ2-1, with 7 positions matching TRBD2. V shed 0 bases and J 8 bases; nucleotides not matched to a gene: 13. Looked up from germline, CDR1 is SGHDN and CDR2 is FVKESK. This CDR3 has 17 residues. For the CDR3, the DNA is TGTGCCAGCAGCCAAGATTTCGGGAGGAGTCTGCCGGATGAGCAGTTCTTC. It translates to CASSQDFGRSLPDEQFF.

V gene TRBV4-1 combines with J gene TRBJ2-1; the match to TRBD2 covers 11 bases. Germline V gene sequence: CDR1 MGHRA, CDR2 YSYEKL. V lost 0 bases and J lost 8; bases outside the gene matches: 3. The CDR3 length is 15 residues. The chain's CDR3 is CASSQERLAGYEQFF. The CDR3 nucleotides read TGCGCCAGCAGCCAAGAAAGACTAGCGGGGTATGAGCAGTTCTTC.

The table lists this clonotype with many counts. The CDR3 loop reads CASSLTRGRQETQYF. CDR3 bases: TGTGCCAGCAGCTTAACCAGGGGACGACAAGAGACCCAGTACTTC. This rearrangement joins TRBV7-9 to TRBJ2-5; D perhaps matches TRBD1 (6 bases). Germline lookup yields CDR1 SEHNR and CDR2 FQNEAQ (reference sequence). The CDR3 sequence is 15 residues long. Trimming took 2 bases from V and 2 from J, leaving 12 bases between them.

This clonotype was counted only a few times. This chain links TRBV5-1 with TRBJ2-7; D may be TRBD1 or TRBD2 (5 bases each). Germline V gives CDR1 SGHRS, CDR2 YFSETQ. The CDR3 extends over 17 amino acids. Trimming removed 2 bases at V and 4 bases at J, with 22 bases between. CDR3 protein: CASSFKSTGTGGYEQYF. As DNA, the CDR3 is TGCGCCAGCAGCTTTAAGTCTACGGGGACCGGAGGATACGAGCAGTACTTC. Full variable domain (missing parts from reference TRBV5-1 and TRBJ2-7): KAGVTQTPRYLIKTRGQQVTLSCSPISGHRSVSWYQQTPGQGLQFLFEYFSETQRNKGNFPGRFSGRQFSNSRSEMNVSTLELGDSALYLCASSFKSTGTGGYEQYFGPGTRLTVT.

J is TRBJ2-2 and V is TRBV4-2; 10 bases map to TRBD1. The germline CDR1 and CDR2 sequences are LGHNA and YNFKEQ. Germline trimming cut 2 bases from V and 2 bases from J; bases unmatched to any gene: 2. CDR3 length equals 16 residues. CDR3 sequence: CASSQRDRGNTGELFF. For the CDR3, the DNA is TGTGCCAGCAGCCAACGGGACAGGGGAAACACCGGGGAGCTGTTTTTT.

V gene TRBV24-1 combines with J gene TRBJ1-1; TRBD1 aligns across 10 bases. The CDR3 is 14 amino acids. With 7 bases clipped from V and 1 base from J, the junction kept 2 bases outside the gene matches. Per the germline V gene, CDR1 is KGHDR and CDR2 is SFDVKD. For the CDR3, the DNA is TGTGCCACCAGGGACAGGGGGTGGAACACTGAAGCTTTCTTT. This translates into CATRDRGWNTEAFF.

The rearrangement uses TRBV20-1 and TRBJ2-3; D is perhaps TRBD2 (5 bases). Germline loops: CDR1 DFQATT, CDR2 SNEGSKA (reference sequence). V dropped 7 bases and J dropped 7 bases, with 18 bases sitting between them. This CDR3 has 13 amino acids. The CDR3 is CSVDQTRGYTQYF. The CDR3 bases are TGCAGTGTTGACCAAACCCGGGGATATACGCAGTATTTT.